Listed below are T cell receptor beta chains from one sample, sequenced in a study of T cell responses to AZD1222 COVID-19 vaccine. Clones were sequenced by immunoSEQ multiplex PCR, and TCRdb holds only the in-frame ones, with some missing. The sample has approximately 90,000 clones; 86% are singletons. Sequencing was performed on peripheral blood, taken on day 0 of AZD1222 vaccination. These receptors all stem from an adult in good health. Each CDR3 is given with its conserved first and last residue. The order of the fields is CDR3 length, J gene, V gene, clone size, D gene, CDR3 DNA, CDR3 protein. The D gene is left open where the match is weak. Rows give clone size only sometimes, using once, few, many, or a class for an expanded clone.

>18|TRBJ1-1|TRBV5-1|.|.
TGCGCCAGCAGCTTTAGTTTAGGCGCAGGGGACAAGAACACTGAAGCTTTCTTT
CASSFSLGAGDKNTEAFF
>16|TRBJ1-4|TRBV28|.|TRBD1
TGTGCCAGCAGTTTAACGGGACAGGGAATTTATGAAAAACTGTTTTTT
CASSLTGQGIYEKLFF
>11|TRBJ2-2|TRBV6-6|.|.
TGTGCCAGCAGACTGGCCGGGGAGCTGTTTTTT
CASRLAGELFF
>12|TRBJ1-5|TRBV28|.|.
TGTGCCAGCAACAAACGCAATCAGCCCCAGCATTTT
CASNKRNQPQHF
>15|TRBJ2-7|TRBV5-1|.|TRBD2
TGCGCCAGCAGTTTGCGGGGGGCGCTTAAGGACGAGCAGTACTTC
CASSLRGALKDEQYF
>14|TRBJ2-7|TRBV28|.|.
TGTGCCAGCAGCAGGACAGGAGGGCCCGAGACGCAGTACTTC
CASSRTGGPETQYF
>11|TRBJ2-7|TRBV2|.|.
TGTGCCAGCAATCTAGCCTACGAGCAGTACTTC
CASNLAYEQYF
>16|TRBJ2-6|TRBV19|.|.
TGTGCCAGTAATTCCCCAGGGAGCTCTGGGGCCAACGTCCTGACTTTC
CASNSPGSSGANVLTF
>12|TRBJ2-3|TRBV29-1|.|.
TGCAGCGTTGAACAATCACGGGATACGCAGTATTTT
CSVEQSRDTQYF
>13|TRBJ1-2|TRBV29-1|.|TRBD1
TGCAGCGTTGACGCGACAGGGGTTTATGGCTACACCTTC
CSVDATGVYGYTF
>14|TRBJ2-1|TRBV19|once|TRBD1
TGTGCCAGTAGTTCCCGGACAGGCGGCAATGAGCAGTTCTTC
CASSSRTGGNEQFF
>15|TRBJ2-3|TRBV28|.|TRBD2
TGTGCCAGCAGTTTTCAAGCGGGGGTGGCAGATACGCAGTATTTT
CASSFQAGVADTQYF
>15|TRBJ2-1|TRBV6-1|.|TRBD2
TGTGCCAGCAGTGAATGGGGCGGGAGGACCGATGAGCAGTTCTTC
CASSEWGGRTDEQFF
>17|TRBJ1-6|TRBV6-4|once|TRBD1
TGTGCCAGCAGTCCGGGGAGACAGGGGGGTATCGGTTCACCCCTCCACTTT
CASSPGRQGGIGSPLHF
>15|TRBJ2-7|TRBV28|.|TRBD1
TGTGCCAGCAGGGGTCCGGGACAGAGCTCCTACGAGCAGTACTTC
CASRGPGQSSYEQYF
>14|TRBJ1-1|TRBV21-1|.|.
TGTGCCAGCAGCACGGACAGGGGAGGGACTGAAGCTTTCTTT
CASSTDRGGTEAFF
>14|TRBJ2-7|TRBV7-3|.|.
TGTGCCAGCAGCCCCGCGGGTGGGTCCTACGAGCAGTACTTC
CASSPAGGSYEQYF
>14|TRBJ1-5|TRBV27|.|.
TGTGCCAGCAGTCGAGATCAGGGGCAGGGGCCCCAGCATTTT
CASSRDQGQGPQHF
>12|TRBJ1-6|TRBV14|.|TRBD1
TGTGCTACGGGCAGGGGGAATTCACCCCTCCACTTT
CATGRGNSPLHF
>17|TRBJ1-5|TRBV28|.|.
TGTGCCAGCAGTTTCCGGGGACAAGCTCTAAAGAATCAGCCCCAGCATTTT
CASSFRGQALKNQPQHF
>12|TRBJ2-7|TRBV13|once|.
TGTGCCAGCAGCTTTAGCCCCTACGAGCAGTACTTC
CASSFSPYEQYF
>15|TRBJ2-1|TRBV7-2|.|.
TGTGCCAGCAGCTTAAATGGGGCTAGCTACAATGAGCAGTTCTTC
CASSLNGASYNEQFF
>17|TRBJ2-5|TRBV4-2|.|TRBD2
TGTGCCAGCAGCCAAGATACGGGACTAGCGGGAGGAGAGACCCAGTACTTC
CASSQDTGLAGGETQYF
>15|TRBJ2-7|TRBV5-1|.|TRBD2
TGCGCCAGCAGCTCCACTAGCGGGAGTGCCTACGAGCAGTACTTC
CASSSTSGSAYEQYF
>14|TRBJ2-1|TRBV5-6|.|.
TGTGCCAGCAGCCCCTTCGGGGGGCACAATGAGCAGTTCTTC
CASSPFGGHNEQFF
>15|TRBJ2-4|TRBV3-1/TRBV3-2|once|.
TGTGCCAGCAGCCAAGATCTGGCCCGCAAAAACATTCAGTACTTC
CASSQDLARKNIQYF
>16|TRBJ2-4|TRBV18|.|TRBD2
TGTGCCAGCTCACCTGGGACTAGCCTAGCCAAAAACATTCAGTACTTC
CASSPGTSLAKNIQYF
>14|TRBJ2-5|TRBV5-4|.|.
TGTGCCAGCAGTCTAGGGGGGGACAAACAGACCCAGTACTTC
CASSLGGDKQTQYF
>15|TRBJ2-2|TRBV7-8|once|.
TGTGCCAGCAGCTTAGCGGGAGGAGGGACCGGGGAGCTGTTTTTT
CASSLAGGGTGELFF
>19|TRBJ1-5|TRBV30|.|TRBD1
TGTGCCTGGAGTGGCCGGGACAGGGGGCAAATGGGGGTCAATCAGCCCCAGCATTTT
CAWSGRDRGQMGVNQPQHF
>15|TRBJ1-2|TRBV5-6|once|TRBD1
TGTGCCAGCAGCTTGGGGGACAGGGAAGGGTATGGCTACACCTTC
CASSLGDREGYGYTF
>13|TRBJ1-1|TRBV6-1|.|.
TGTGCCAGCAGTGAATCCCCTACCTCGCGAGCTTTCTTT
CASSESPTSRAFF
>12|TRBJ1-1|TRBV10-2|.|.
TGCGCCAGCAGACAGGGCTCCACTGAAGCTTTCTTT
CASRQGSTEAFF
>13|TRBJ1-2|TRBV5-1|.|.
TGCGCCAGCAGCTTAAGCCAGTCCTATGGCTACACCTTC
CASSLSQSYGYTF
>14|TRBJ1-4|TRBV27|.|.
TGTGCCAGCAGATCGGGGATAACTAATGAAAAACTGTTTTTT
CASRSGITNEKLFF
>15|TRBJ2-1|TRBV5-1|.|.
TGCGCCAGCAGCTTGGAAGCCCCATCCTTCTCCGAGCAGTTCTTC
CASSLEAPSFSEQFF
>14|TRBJ1-1|TRBV30|.|.
TGTGCCTGGAGTGTACGAGGGGTCACCACTGAAGCTTTCTTT
CAWSVRGVTTEAFF
>12|TRBJ2-5|TRBV6-1|once|.
TGTGCCAGCAGTGAAATGTTGGCGACCCAGTACTTC
CASSEMLATQYF
>13|TRBJ1-1|TRBV29-1|.|.
TGCAGCGCCGATAAGGGGGTCGACACTGAAGCTTTCTTT
CSADKGVDTEAFF
>13|TRBJ2-2|TRBV7-3|.|.
TGTGCCAGCAGCACACAGACCACCGGGGAGCTGTTTTTT
CASSTQTTGELFF
>15|TRBJ1-4|TRBV6-4|few|.
TGTGCCAGCAGTGACTCGGCAGGGACTAATGAAAAACTGTTTTTT
CASSDSAGTNEKLFF
>15|TRBJ2-7|TRBV5-3|once|TRBD1
TGTGCCAGAAGCTCAAAGGACAGGGGCGGCAACGAGCAGTACTTC
CARSSKDRGGNEQYF
>14|TRBJ2-1|TRBV6-5|.|.
TGTGCCAGCAGTCGGACGGCTTCTGTTAATGAGCAGTTCTTC
CASSRTASVNEQFF
>13|TRBJ1-3|TRBV7-9|.|.
TGTGCCAGCACGGGATGGGGGGGAAACACCATATATTTT
CASTGWGGNTIYF
>14|TRBJ1-4|TRBV7-9|.|.
TGTGCCAGCAGCCCCGACGGGGGGGCTGAAAAACTGTTTTTT
CASSPDGGAEKLFF
>16|TRBJ1-6|TRBV28|.|TRBD1
TGTGCCAGCAGACGGGACAGGGGGCCCTATAATTCACCCCTCCACTTT
CASRRDRGPYNSPLHF
>17|TRBJ2-1|TRBV4-2|.|.
TGTGCCAGCAGCCAAGATGCCCCCGGGGGCGGTTACAATGAGCAGTTCTTC
CASSQDAPGGGYNEQFF
>16|TRBJ1-2|TRBV6-1|.|.
TGTGCCAGCAGTGAAAGGGAAGTAGTCCGGGGCTATGGCTACACCTTC
CASSEREVVRGYGYTF
>15|TRBJ2-3|TRBV6-1|.|TRBD2
TGTGCCAGCAGTGAACGCGGGGGACGGGGAGATACGCAGTATTTT
CASSERGGRGDTQYF
>16|TRBJ2-4|TRBV7-9|.|.
TGTGCCAGCAGCTTAGAATTGGGCATAGCCAAAAACATTCAGTACTTC
CASSLELGIAKNIQYF
>17|TRBJ1-5|TRBV7-2|.|TRBD1
TGTGCCAGCAGCGCGGGACAGGGGGCCGGTAGCAATCAGCCCCAGCATTTT
CASSAGQGAGSNQPQHF
>15|TRBJ1-1|TRBV9|.|TRBD1
TGTGCCAGCAGCGCCATGGGACAGGGCAACACTGAAGCTTTCTTT
CASSAMGQGNTEAFF
>11|TRBJ2-1|TRBV6-5|.|.
TGTGCCAGCACACTTGGGGGGGAGCAGTTCTTC
CASTLGGEQFF
>13|TRBJ1-2|TRBV28|.|TRBD1
TGTGCCAGCTACCCGGGACAGGGATGGGGCTACACCTTC
CASYPGQGWGYTF
>14|TRBJ1-3|TRBV11-2|once|.
TGTGCCAGCAGCTTAGAAAGGGATGGAAACACCATATATTTT
CASSLERDGNTIYF
>13|TRBJ2-3|TRBV6-6|.|.
TGTGCCAGCATTCCCGGGGGCGCGGGTACGCAGTATTTT
CASIPGGAGTQYF
>13|TRBJ2-2|TRBV2|.|.
TGTGCCACCTCCAGGGGCTGGCCCGGGGAGCTGTTTTTT
CATSRGWPGELFF
>11|TRBJ1-1|TRBV18|.|.
TGTGCCAGCTCACCGACATCAGAAGCTTTCTTT
CASSPTSEAFF